This T cell receptor beta chain was documented in a study of T cells in Graves' hyperthyroidism and ophthalmopathy. In its sample, this clonotype was seen many times. Its target is not known. Study-level findings and limits: Most thyroid-expanded clonotypes above 0.001 were also found in blood.

Amplification of TCR beta CDR3 regions was performed using RNA transcripts as template. The TCR CDR3 was amplified in a first-round RT-PCR using the HTBI primer set. TCRdb passed the multiplex PCR reads through MiXCR, listing each CDR3 protein once. The sample includes 550,000 to 700,000 distinct CDR3 sequences, about 43% of them seen just once. CDR1 is DFQATT, CDR2 SNEGSKA, per germline (reference sequence). This CDR3 has 14 residues. The V and J ends lost 1 base and 0 bases respectively, with 10 bases between them. Sequenced material: peripheral blood or thyroid tissue (not recorded which). The TCR was taken from an adult woman with Graves' disease, either hyperthyroidism or ophthalmopathy (not recorded which). This chain connects TRBV20-1 to TRBJ2-7; D unclear. CDR3 sequence reads: CSARAGARSYEQYF. The CDR3 region has the DNA TGCAGTGCTAGAGCTGGAGCCCGCTCCTACGAGCAGTACTTC.